Shown below are 9 T cell receptor beta chains from a single sample sequenced in a study of blood T cell repertoires in COVID-19. Sequencing used immunoSEQ multiplex PCR; TCRdb keeps in-frame clones, though not all of them. The sample records tens of thousands of clones, under 90% being singletons. The specimen was peripheral blood. The source is a woman of 80 years or more with acute or convalescent COVID-19.

This chain connects TRBV24-1 to TRBJ2-1, with 7 bases aligning to TRBD2. Per the germline V gene, CDR1 is KGHDR and CDR2 is SFDVKD. The CDR3 covers 15 residues. Trimming removed 5 bases from V and 1 base from J; junction bases left unmatched: 4. The CDR3 region is CATSVGRGSYNEQFF. CDR3 sequence (DNA): TGTGCCACCAGTGTGGGGCGGGGGTCCTACAATGAGCAGTTCTTC.

The rearrangement links TRBV5-4 to TRBJ2-5, with TRBD1 matching over 8 bases. The CDR3 length is 15 residues. Germline-derived CDR1 and CDR2 are SGHNT and YYREEE (reference sequence). The V gene end was trimmed by 1 base and the J gene end by 1 base; junction bases not matched to a gene: 3. The CDR3 sequence: CASSLQGAFQETQYF. For the CDR3, the DNA is TGTGCCAGCAGCTTGCAGGGGGCTTTCCAAGAGACCCAGTACTTC.

CDR3 sequence: CASSQEGVVGYGYTF. In DNA form, the CDR3 reads TGCGCCAGCAGCCAAGAAGGGGTAGTAGGCTATGGCTACACCTTC. V is TRBV4-1 and J is TRBJ1-2; TRBD1 might be the D (5 bases). CDR1 and CDR2 (germline): MGHRA, YSYEKL. Trimming stripped 0 bases from V and 4 bases from J, with 12 bases between. CDR3 length: 15 residues.

The chain recombines TRBV9 with TRBJ1-6; 8 bases are a match to TRBD1. The length of the CDR3 is 14 residues. Trimming cost V 3 bases and J 6 bases; bases outside gene matches: 2. Germline CDR1 SGDLS, CDR2 YYNGEE. CDR3 sequence reads: CASSADRVNSPLHF. In DNA form, the CDR3 reads TGTGCCAGCAGCGCGGACAGGGTTAATTCACCCCTCCACTTT.

The chain carries TRBV6-1 and TRBJ1-4; D is possibly TRBD1 (5 bases). Trimming stripped 4 bases from V and 3 bases from J, with 15 bases between. Germline V gives CDR1 MNHNS, CDR2 SASEGT. The CDR3 is made up of 16 amino acids. CDR3 coding DNA: TGTGCCAGCAGTGCCGACAGACAAGGCCCTAATGAAAAACTGTTTTTT. Translated: CASSADRQGPNEKLFF.

V usage is TRBV19 and J usage is TRBJ1-6; the match to TRBD1 covers 9 bases. With V trimmed by 3 bases and J by 9 bases, 6 bases remained unmatched. Germline CDR1 and CDR2: LNHDA and SQIVND (reference sequence). This CDR3 is built from 15 residues. The CDR3 DNA reads as TGTGCCAGTAGTATTACCGGGACAGGGAGTTCACCCCTCCACTTT. Protein: CASSITGTGSSPLHF.

The rearrangement uses TRBV7-2 and TRBJ2-3; D call uncertain. Germline assignment: CDR1 SGHTA and CDR2 FQGNSA. CDR3 length: 15 amino acids. V lost 7 bases, J lost 0 bases, and 14 bases lay in between. The CDR3 coding sequence is TGTGCCAGCATACTCGGGTCCCCCAGCACAGATACGCAGTATTTT. Its translation: CASILGSPSTDTQYF. The variable domain in full, completed from reference TRBV7-2 and TRBJ2-3, reads GAGVSQSPSNKVTEKGKDVELRCDPISGHTALYWYRQSLGQGLEFLIYFQGNSAPDKSGLPSDRFSAERTGGSVSTLTIQRTQQEDSAVYLCASILGSPSTDTQYFGPGTRLTVL.

In its sample, this clone ranks as medium-sized. This chain connects TRBV19 to TRBJ1-3, with D possibly being TRBD1 (5 bases). Trimming took 10 bases from V and 0 from J, leaving 16 bases between them. The CDR3 loop spans 15 amino acids. The germline V gene has CDR1 LNHDA and CDR2 SQIVND (reference sequence). The CDR3 here is CATRSQGSSGNTIYF. CDR3 coding DNA: TGTGCCACCCGTTCTCAGGGTAGCTCTGGAAACACCATATATTTT. The full variable domain, in which reference TRBV19 and TRBJ1-3 provide the parts outside the CDR3, is DGGITQSPKYLFRKEGQNVTLSCEQNLNHDAMYWYRQDPGQGLRLIYYSQIVNDFQKGDIAEGYSVSREKKESFPLTVTSAQKNPTAFYLCATRSQGSSGNTIYFGEGSWLTVV.

This rearrangement joins TRBV27 to TRBJ2-2; perhaps TRBD2 as D (6 bases). Germline assignment: CDR1 MNHEY and CDR2 SMNVEV (reference sequence). This CDR3 region has 17 residues. The V and J ends lost 0 bases and 6 bases respectively, with 17 bases between them. CDR3 DNA: TGTGCCAGCAGTTTATCGCGGGGAGCCAGGGCTGCCGGGGAGCTGTTTTTT. This translates into CASSLSRGARAAGELFF.